Below, one T cell receptor beta chain is given with its context. The antigen remains undetermined. This record belongs to a study of post-analysis software for immune sequencing data. Study overall: Progressive-relapsing, secondary progressive and relapsing-remitting multiple sclerosis were among the disease courses included. General study results and limits: F-measure co-clustering was strong for batch-matched samples. In multiple sclerosis, normalized Chao1 diversity was significantly below that of controls. About five TRBV segments, including TRBV5-6, TRBV5-1 and TRBV20-1, were more frequent in patients than controls.

Unique molecular identifiers were carried by the TCR beta cDNA libraries. There were roughly 0.95 to 10 million T cells, and approximately 480,000 cDNA molecules came from them. TCRdb reanalysed the PCR reads using MiXCR and keeps one entry per CDR3 protein. The sample holds about 380,000 distinct CDR3 sequences, approximately 38% seen once. The CDR3 has 14 residues. Germline CDR1 and CDR2: SGHAT and FQNNGV. Deletions cut 3 bases from V and 5 bases from J, with 8 bases between. The rearrangement uses TRBV11-2 and TRBJ1-6; no reliable D call. The clonotype was recovered from a girl aged 10 to 17 with multiple sclerosis. The specimen sequenced was blood. The CDR3 here is CASSFKQHNSPLHF. CDR3 in DNA: TGTGCCAGCAGCTTTAAACAGCATAATTCACCCCTCCACTTT.